This note documents a single T cell receptor (beta chain) sequence. This sample stems from a study of blood T cell repertoires in COVID-19. How the authors handled the data: Cell counts per sample came from amplifying reference gene primers. Measured with immunoSEQ multiplex PCR; TCRdb has only the in-frame clones, and not every one. V and J calls and clone size come straight from that table; D and trimming were deduced from the DNA. In the table there are 13,000 or so clones, almost 90% of which are singletons. Germline V CDR1 and CDR2: MNHEY, SMNVEV (reference sequence). The CDR3 is 14 residues long. Trimming took off 5 bases at V and 1 base at J, with 11 bases between the two ends.

The rearrangement joins TRBV27 to TRBJ1-1, with a tentative D call TRBD1 (5 bases). Sequencing input: peripheral blood. This receptor was identified in a human donor with active COVID-19. The donor label of this sample is uncertain. The CDR3 DNA sequence: TGTGCCAGCAGTCCCGACCAGGGGAACACTGAAGCTTTCTTT. This encodes CASSPDQGNTEAFF.